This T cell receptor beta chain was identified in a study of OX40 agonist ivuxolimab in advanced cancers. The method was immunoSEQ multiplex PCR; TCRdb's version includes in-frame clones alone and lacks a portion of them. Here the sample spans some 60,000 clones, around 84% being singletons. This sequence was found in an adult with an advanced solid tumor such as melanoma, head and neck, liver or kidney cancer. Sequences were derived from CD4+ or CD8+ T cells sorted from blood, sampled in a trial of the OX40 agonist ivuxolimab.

This chain's CDR3 is CASSPGTGNTGELFF. As DNA, the CDR3 is TGCGCCAGCAGCCCGGGGACAGGGAACACCGGGGAGCTGTTTTTT. The genes are TRBV4-1 and TRBJ2-2; 8 nucleotides agree with TRBD1. There are 15 residues in the CDR3. Germline V gives CDR1 MGHRA, CDR2 YSYEKL. J was trimmed by 1 base and V by 4 bases; bases with no gene match: 2.